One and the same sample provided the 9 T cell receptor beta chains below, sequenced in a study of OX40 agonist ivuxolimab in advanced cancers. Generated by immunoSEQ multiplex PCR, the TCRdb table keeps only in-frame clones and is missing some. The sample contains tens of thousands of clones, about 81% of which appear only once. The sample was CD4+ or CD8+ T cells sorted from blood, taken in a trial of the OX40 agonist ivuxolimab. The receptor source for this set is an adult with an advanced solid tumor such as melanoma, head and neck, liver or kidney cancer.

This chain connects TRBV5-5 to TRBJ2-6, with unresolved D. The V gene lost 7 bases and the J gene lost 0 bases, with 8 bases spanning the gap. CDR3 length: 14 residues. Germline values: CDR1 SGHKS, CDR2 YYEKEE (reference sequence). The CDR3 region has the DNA TGTGCCAGCTCGGATCTCTCTGGGGCCAACGTCCTGACTTTC. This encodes CASSDLSGANVLTF.

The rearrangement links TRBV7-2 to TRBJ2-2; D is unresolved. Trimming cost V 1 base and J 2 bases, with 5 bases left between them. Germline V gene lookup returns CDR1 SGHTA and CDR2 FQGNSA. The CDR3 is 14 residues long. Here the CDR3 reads CASSLGLNTGELFF. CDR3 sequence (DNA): TGTGCCAGCAGCTTAGGACTTAACACCGGGGAGCTGTTTTTT.

CDR3 region: CASSAYNQPQHF. The CDR3 bases are TGTGCCAGCAGCGCCTATAATCAGCCCCAGCATTTT. The chain combines TRBV7-2 with TRBJ1-5; D is unclear. Germline CDR1 reads SGHTA; CDR2 reads FQGNSA. There are 12 residues in the CDR3. Trimming left V 5 bases short and J 4 bases short, with 6 bases between.

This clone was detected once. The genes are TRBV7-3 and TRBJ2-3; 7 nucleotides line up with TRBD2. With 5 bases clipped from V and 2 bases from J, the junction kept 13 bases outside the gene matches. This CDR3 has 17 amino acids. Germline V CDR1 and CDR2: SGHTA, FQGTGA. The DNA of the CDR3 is TGTGCCAGCAGCCCGAAGGGAGGGCGGGGGAACACAGATACGCAGTATTTT. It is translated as CASSPKGGRGNTDTQYF. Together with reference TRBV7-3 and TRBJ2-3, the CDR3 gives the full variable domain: GAGVSQTPSNKVTEKGKYVELRCDPISGHTALYWYRQSLGQGPEFLIYFQGTGAADDSGLPNDRFFAVRPEGSVSTLKIQRTERGDSAVYLCASSPKGGRGNTDTQYFGPGTRLTVL.

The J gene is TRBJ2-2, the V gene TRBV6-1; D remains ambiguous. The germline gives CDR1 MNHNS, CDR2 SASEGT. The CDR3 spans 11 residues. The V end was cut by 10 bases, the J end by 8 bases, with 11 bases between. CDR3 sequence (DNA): TGTGCCACCCGCGGACCGGGGGAGCTGTTTTTT. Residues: CATRGPGELFF.

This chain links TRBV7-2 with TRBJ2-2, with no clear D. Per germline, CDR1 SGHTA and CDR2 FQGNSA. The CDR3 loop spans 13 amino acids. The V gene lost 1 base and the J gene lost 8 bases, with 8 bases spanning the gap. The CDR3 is CASSLDQVGELFF. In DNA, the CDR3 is TGTGCCAGCAGCTTAGATCAAGTAGGGGAGCTGTTTTTT.

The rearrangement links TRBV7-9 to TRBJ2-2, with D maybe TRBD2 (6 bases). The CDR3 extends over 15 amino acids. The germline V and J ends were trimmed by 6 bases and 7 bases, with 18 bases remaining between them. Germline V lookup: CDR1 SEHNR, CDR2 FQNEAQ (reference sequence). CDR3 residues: CASRGQGNSGGELFF. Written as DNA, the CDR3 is TGTGCCAGCAGGGGCCAGGGTAATAGCGGCGGGGAGCTGTTTTTT.

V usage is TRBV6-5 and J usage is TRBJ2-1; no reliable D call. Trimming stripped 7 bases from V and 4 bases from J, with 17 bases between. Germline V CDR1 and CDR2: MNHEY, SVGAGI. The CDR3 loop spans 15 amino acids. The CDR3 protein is CASTPAALSYNEQFF. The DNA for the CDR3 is TGTGCCAGCACCCCCGCGGCCCTGAGTTACAATGAGCAGTTCTTC.

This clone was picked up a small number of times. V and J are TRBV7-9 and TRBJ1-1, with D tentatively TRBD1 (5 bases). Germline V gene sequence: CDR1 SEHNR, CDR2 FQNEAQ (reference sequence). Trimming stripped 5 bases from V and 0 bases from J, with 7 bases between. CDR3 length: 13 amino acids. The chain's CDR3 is CASSGRVNTEAFF. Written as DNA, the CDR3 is TGTGCCAGCAGCGGCAGGGTGAACACTGAAGCTTTCTTT.